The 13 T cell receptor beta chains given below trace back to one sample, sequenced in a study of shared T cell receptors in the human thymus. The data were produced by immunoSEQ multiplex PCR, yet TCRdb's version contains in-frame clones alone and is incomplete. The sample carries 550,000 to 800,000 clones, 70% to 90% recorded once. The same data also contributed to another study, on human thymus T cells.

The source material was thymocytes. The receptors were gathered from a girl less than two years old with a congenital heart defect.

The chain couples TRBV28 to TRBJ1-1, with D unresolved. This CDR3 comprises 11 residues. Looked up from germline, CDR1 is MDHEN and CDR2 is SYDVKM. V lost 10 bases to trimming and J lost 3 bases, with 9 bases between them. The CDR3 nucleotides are TGTGCCACCAATACAGACACTGAAGCTTTCTTT. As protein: CATNTDTEAFF.

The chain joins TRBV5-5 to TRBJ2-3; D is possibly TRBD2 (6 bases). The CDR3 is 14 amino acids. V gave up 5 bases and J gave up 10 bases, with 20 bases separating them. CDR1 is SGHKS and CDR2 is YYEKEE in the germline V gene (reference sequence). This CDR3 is CASSPYPIRGAQYF. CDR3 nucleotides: TGTGCCAGCAGTCCTTACCCGATACGCGGGGCGCAGTATTTT.

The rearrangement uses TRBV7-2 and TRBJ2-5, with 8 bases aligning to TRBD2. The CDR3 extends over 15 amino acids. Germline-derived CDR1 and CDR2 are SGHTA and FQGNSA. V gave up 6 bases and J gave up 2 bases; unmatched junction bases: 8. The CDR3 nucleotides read TGTGCCAGCAGTTACAAGCGGGGGCGACAAGAGACCCAGTACTTC. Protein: CASSYKRGRQETQYF.

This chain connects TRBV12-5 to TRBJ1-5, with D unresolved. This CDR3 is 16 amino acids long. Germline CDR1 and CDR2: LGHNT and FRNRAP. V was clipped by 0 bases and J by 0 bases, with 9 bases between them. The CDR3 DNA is TGTGCTAGTGGTTTGGTACTCTATAATAGCAATCAGCCCCAGCATTTT. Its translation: CASGLVLYNSNQPQHF.

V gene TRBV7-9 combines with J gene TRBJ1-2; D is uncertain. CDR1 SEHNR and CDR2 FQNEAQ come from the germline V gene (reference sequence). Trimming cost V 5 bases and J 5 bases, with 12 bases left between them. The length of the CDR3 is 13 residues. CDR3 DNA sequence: TGTGCCAGCAGCAAACGATACGAGTATGGCTACACCTTC. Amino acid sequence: CASSKRYEYGYTF.

CDR3 residues: CASSLTTSGSPINKETQYF. CDR3 sequence (DNA): TGTGCCAGCAGCTTAACTACTAGCGGGAGCCCTATAAATAAAGAGACCCAGTACTTC. V gene TRBV7-2 combines with J gene TRBJ2-5; 11 bases map to TRBD2. CDR3 size: 19 residues. V shed 2 bases and J 3 bases; nucleotides not matched to a gene: 14. Germline-derived CDR1 and CDR2 are SGHTA and FQGNSA.

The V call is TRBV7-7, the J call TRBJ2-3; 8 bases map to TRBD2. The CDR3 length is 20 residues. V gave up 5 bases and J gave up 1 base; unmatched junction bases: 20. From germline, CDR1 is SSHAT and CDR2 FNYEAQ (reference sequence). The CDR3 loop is CASSPEGRGVIRWGTDTQYF. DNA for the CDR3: TGTGCCAGCAGCCCCGAAGGGCGGGGGGTGATCCGGTGGGGCACAGATACGCAGTATTTT.

In nucleotides, the CDR3 is TGTGCCAGCAGCTTGGTGTACAATATCACAGATACGCAGTATTTT. Its protein is CASSLVYNITDTQYF. The rearrangement joins TRBV5-5 to TRBJ2-3, with no clear D. Germline lookup yields CDR1 SGHKS and CDR2 YYEKEE (reference sequence). CDR3 length equals 15 residues. Trimming took off 0 bases at V and 2 bases at J, with 10 bases between the two ends.

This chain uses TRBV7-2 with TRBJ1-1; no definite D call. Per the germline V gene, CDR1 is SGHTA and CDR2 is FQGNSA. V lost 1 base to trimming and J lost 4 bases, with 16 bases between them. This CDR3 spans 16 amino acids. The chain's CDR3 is CASSLVGYAEGTEAFF. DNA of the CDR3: TGTGCCAGCAGCTTAGTAGGGTACGCTGAGGGCACTGAAGCTTTCTTT.

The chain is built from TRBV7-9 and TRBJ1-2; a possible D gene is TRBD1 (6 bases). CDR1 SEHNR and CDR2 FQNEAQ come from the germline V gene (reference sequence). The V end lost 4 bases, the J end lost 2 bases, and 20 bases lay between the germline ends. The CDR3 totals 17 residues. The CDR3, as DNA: TGTGCCAGCAGCTCGAGCGGGGGCAAAGACGGAAACTATGGCTACACCTTC. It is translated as CASSSSGGKDGNYGYTF.

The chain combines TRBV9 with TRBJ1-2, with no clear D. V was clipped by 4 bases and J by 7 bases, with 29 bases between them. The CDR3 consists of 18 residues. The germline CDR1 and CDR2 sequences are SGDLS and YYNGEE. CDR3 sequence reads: CASSPKMMEHRSSCGYTF. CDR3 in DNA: TGTGCCAGCAGCCCTAAGATGATGGAGCATAGGAGTTCCTGTGGCTACACCTTC.

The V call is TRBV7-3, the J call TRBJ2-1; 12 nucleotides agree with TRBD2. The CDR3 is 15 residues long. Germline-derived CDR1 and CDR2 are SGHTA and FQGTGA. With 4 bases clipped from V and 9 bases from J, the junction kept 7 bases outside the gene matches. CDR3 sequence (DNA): TGTGCCAGCAGCTACAGGACTAGCGGGGAGGTTGAGCAGTTCTTC. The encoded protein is CASSYRTSGEVEQFF.

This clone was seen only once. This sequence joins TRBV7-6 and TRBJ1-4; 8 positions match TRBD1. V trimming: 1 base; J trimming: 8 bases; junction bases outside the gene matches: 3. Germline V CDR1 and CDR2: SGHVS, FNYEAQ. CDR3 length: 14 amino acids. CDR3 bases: TGTGCCAGCAGCTTAGGTCAGGGGGCAGAAAAACTGTTTTTT. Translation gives CASSLGQGAEKLFF.